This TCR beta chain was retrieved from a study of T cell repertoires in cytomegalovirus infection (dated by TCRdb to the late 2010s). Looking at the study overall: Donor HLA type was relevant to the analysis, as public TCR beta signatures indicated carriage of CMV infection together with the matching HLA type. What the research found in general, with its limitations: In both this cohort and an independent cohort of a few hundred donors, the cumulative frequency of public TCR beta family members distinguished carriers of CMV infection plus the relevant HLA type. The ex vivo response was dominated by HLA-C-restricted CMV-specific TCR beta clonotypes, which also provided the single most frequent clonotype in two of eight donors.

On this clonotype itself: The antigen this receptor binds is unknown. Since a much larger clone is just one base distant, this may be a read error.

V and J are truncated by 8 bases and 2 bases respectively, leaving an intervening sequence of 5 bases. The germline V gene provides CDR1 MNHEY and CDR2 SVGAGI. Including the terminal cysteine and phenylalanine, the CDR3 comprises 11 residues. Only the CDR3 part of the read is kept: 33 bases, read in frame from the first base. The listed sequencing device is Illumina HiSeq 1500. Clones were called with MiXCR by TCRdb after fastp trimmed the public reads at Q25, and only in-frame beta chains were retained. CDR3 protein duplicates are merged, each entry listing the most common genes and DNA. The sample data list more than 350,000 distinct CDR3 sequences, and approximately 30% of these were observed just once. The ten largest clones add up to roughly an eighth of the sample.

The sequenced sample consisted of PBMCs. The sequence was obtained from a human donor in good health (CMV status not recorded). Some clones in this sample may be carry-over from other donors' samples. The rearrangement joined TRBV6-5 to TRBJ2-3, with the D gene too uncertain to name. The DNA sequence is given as TGTGCCAGCGGCAACACAGATACGCAGTATTTT. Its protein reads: CASGNTDTQYF.